The 2 T cell receptor beta chains reported below all come from one sample, sequenced in a study of blood T cell repertoires in COVID-19. The repertoire was sequenced with immunoSEQ multiplex PCR; TCRdb's copy has only in-frame clones and lacks some. The sample consists of about 250,000 clones, around 89% of them appearing once. Specimen: PBMCs or T cells enriched from blood (not recorded which). These receptors originate from a man aged 40-49 years who had recovered from COVID-19.

To note about this clone: Other DNA sequences from this sample encode an identical CDR3 as well. The rearrangement uses TRBV18 and TRBJ2-1; TRBD2 might be the D (5 bases). Looked up from germline, CDR1 is KGHSH and CDR2 is LQKENI. V was cut by 1 base and J by 0 bases, with 7 bases left in between. This CDR3 is 15 amino acids long. The CDR3 reads CASSPLAGSYNEQFF. The CDR3 region has the DNA TGTGCCAGCTCACCACTGGCGGGCTCCTACAATGAGCAGTTCTTC.

The chain is built from TRBV9 and TRBJ2-7; D is perhaps TRBD2 (6 bases). Germline V CDR1 and CDR2: SGDLS, YYNGEE. Trimming cost V 1 base and J 2 bases, with 10 bases left between them. The CDR3 spans 14 residues. Written as DNA, the CDR3 is TGTGCCAGCAGCGTACTAGCGAATCCCTACGAGCAGTACTTC. Translation gives CASSVLANPYEQYF.